This passage covers 10 T cell receptor beta chains from one sample sequenced in a study of post-analysis software for immune sequencing data. General study points: The five TRBV segments detected at higher frequency in patients than in controls included TRBV5-6, TRBV5-1 and TRBV20-1.

Unique molecular identifiers had been added to the TCR beta cDNA libraries. TCRdb re-analysed the PCR reads in MiXCR, keeping a single row per CDR3 protein. The table includes roughly 800,000 distinct CDR3 sequences, around 53% detected once. These TCRs' antigens remain unknown. Material for sequencing was blood. Receptor source: a girl aged 10-17 years with multiple sclerosis.

This clonotype showed up just a few times. The rearrangement links TRBV5-1 to TRBJ2-1, with D possibly matching TRBD1 (6 bases). With 3 bases removed from V and 6 bases from J, the gap between germline ends came to 19 bases. CDR3 length: 16 residues. Germline V gives CDR1 SGHRS, CDR2 YFSETQ. CDR3 sequence (DNA): TGCGCCAGCAGCTCGGGACACCCGGGTTCAATCAATGAGCAGTTCTTC. It encodes CASSSGHPGSINEQFF. The full variable domain, completed using reference TRBV5-1 and TRBJ2-1, is KAGVTQTPRYLIKTRGQQVTLSCSPISGHRSVSWYQQTPGQGLQFLFEYFSETQRNKGNFPGRFSGRQFSNSRSEMNVSTLELGDSALYLCASSSGHPGSINEQFFGPGTRLTVL.

In its sample, this clonotype was seen a few times. V gene TRBV7-8 combines with J gene TRBJ2-5; possibly TRBD2 for D (6 bases). V lost 4 bases and J lost 3, with 12 bases in between. In germline, CDR1 is SGHVS, CDR2 FQNEAQ. The length of the CDR3 is 14 residues. CDR3 DNA sequence: TGTGCCAGCAGCTCTCGGGACTTCAAAGAGACCCAGTACTTC. Translated: CASSSRDFKETQYF.

The chain employs TRBV12-3 or TRBV12-4 and TRBJ2-7, with D tentatively TRBD1 (6 bases). Trimming took off 6 bases at V and 7 bases at J, with 16 bases between the two ends. The CDR3 extends over 13 amino acids. The CDR3, as DNA: TGTGCCAGCAGGTATAGGCCTCAGGGGGAGCAGTACTTC. Translating it yields CASRYRPQGEQYF.

The chain combines TRBV20-1 with TRBJ1-5, with D hard to call. Germline V lookup: CDR1 DFQATT, CDR2 SNEGSKA (reference sequence). Trimming pared 6 bases from V and 7 bases from J, leaving 13 bases between. This CDR3 has 12 amino acids. CDR3 in DNA: TGCAGTGCCAGCAGGAGGGAACAGCCCCAGCATTTT. Amino acid sequence: CSASRREQPQHF.

The chain uses TRBV7-9 and TRBJ2-7, with TRBD1 matching over 7 bases. Germline assignment: CDR1 SEHNR and CDR2 FQNEAQ (reference sequence). V was pared by 8 bases and J by 2 bases, with 9 bases of the junction left unmatched. This CDR3 has 14 amino acids. CDR3 in DNA: TGTGCCAGCGGAGGTCGGGGACAGCCCTACGAGCAGTACTTC. It is translated as CASGGRGQPYEQYF.

This clonotype came up a few times. The chain recombines TRBV29-1 with TRBJ2-6; 11 positions match TRBD1. In germline, CDR1 is SQVTM, CDR2 ANQGSEA. Trimming took 2 bases from V and 0 from J; bases not matched to a gene: 6. This CDR3 contains 18 residues. The CDR3: CSVESRTGGASGANVLTF. CDR3 coding DNA: TGCAGCGTTGAATCACGGACAGGGGGCGCCTCTGGGGCCAACGTCCTGACTTTC.

The chain employs TRBV15 and TRBJ2-7; 10 bases match TRBD1. Germline V gene sequence: CDR1 LNHNV, CDR2 YYDKDF (reference sequence). The V gene end was trimmed by 1 base and the J gene end by 3 bases; junction bases not matched to a gene: 3. The CDR3 totals 15 residues. This CDR3 is CATSRGGQGVYEQYF. DNA for the CDR3: TGTGCCACCAGCAGAGGTGGACAGGGGGTCTACGAGCAGTACTTC.

This clonotype was observed a handful of times. V usage is TRBV20-1 and J usage is TRBJ2-1; TRBD1 aligns across 8 bases. The CDR3 is 12 amino acids. Germline V gene data show CDR1 as DFQATT and CDR2 as SNEGSKA (reference sequence). Germline trimming cut 5 bases from V and 9 bases from J; bases unmatched to any gene: 6. The CDR3 DNA is TGCAGTGCTTCAGGGGGCTTAGGTGAGCAGTTCTTC. It encodes CSASGGLGEQFF.

This clonotype was seen a handful of times. The V call is TRBV5-6, the J call TRBJ2-1; D possibly corresponds to TRBD1 (6 bases). CDR1 and CDR2 (germline): SGHDT, YYEEEE. Trimming cost V 4 bases and J 5 bases, with 16 bases left between them. The CDR3 is 15 residues long. The CDR3 DNA follows: TGTGCCAGCAGCCCGGGAACGGACAGAAACAATGAGCAGTTCTTC. This gives the protein CASSPGTDRNNEQFF.

The chain is built from TRBV29-1 and TRBJ1-1, with TRBD1 matching 8 bases. This CDR3 is built from 15 residues. Germline V gives CDR1 SQVTM, CDR2 ANQGSEA. V was clipped by 4 bases and J by 9 bases; unmatched bases: 16. This CDR3 is CSVGSLPRQGLKAFF. CDR3 coding DNA: TGCAGCGTTGGCTCGCTCCCCAGACAGGGGCTTAAAGCTTTCTTT.